These 5 T cell receptor beta chains were sequenced from one sample in a study of T-cell memory formation after mild COVID-19. Using its own MiXCR run on the 5' RACE reads, TCRdb lists one record per CDR3 protein. The data contain about 320,000 distinct CDR3 sequences, more than 13% of them seen just once; the ten biggest clones take up around 23%. The sample consisted of PBMCs or a T cell subset sorted from them (not recorded which). The receptors were sampled from a man aged 18 to 29 who had mild COVID-19 (a few samples of this study predate the infection). Cell type and time point are not known.

The chain joins TRBV5-1 to TRBJ1-1, with 10 bases that match TRBD1. Germline V lookup: CDR1 SGHRS, CDR2 YFSETQ. V lost 4 bases and J lost 6; bases outside the gene matches: 9. This CDR3 region has 15 residues. The CDR3 is CASSPTGQGVAEAFF. CDR3 in DNA: TGCGCCAGCAGCCCAACCGGACAGGGGGTGGCTGAAGCTTTCTTT.

The rearrangement uses TRBV5-1 and TRBJ2-5, with 7 positions matching TRBD2. CDR1 SGHRS and CDR2 YFSETQ come from the germline V gene. The V and J ends lost 0 bases and 1 base, in that order; junction bases with no gene match: 9. The CDR3 runs 17 residues. As DNA, the CDR3 is TGCGCCAGCAGCTTGGGTCTAGCGGCGTCACCCCAAGAGACCCAGTACTTC. Amino acid sequence: CASSLGLAASPQETQYF.

This clonotype was observed a handful of times. The chain uses TRBV27 and TRBJ2-2, with unresolved D. The CDR3 length is 15 residues. The germline CDR1 and CDR2 sequences are MNHEY and SMNVEV (reference sequence). V was shortened by 1 base and J by 2 bases, with 8 bases between the two germline ends. CDR3 DNA: TGTGCCAGCAGTTTATACAGACCAAACACCGGGGAGCTGTTTTTT. This codes for CASSLYRPNTGELFF.

This clonotype has just a few counts. The chain links TRBV11-2 to TRBJ1-4, with D perhaps matching TRBD1 (5 bases). V was pared by 5 bases and J by 6 bases, with 16 bases between. This CDR3 is 15 amino acids long. Germline V CDR1 and CDR2: SGHAT, FQNNGV. DNA of the CDR3: TGTGCCAGCAGCCGGGGGAGGCGGTGGGATGAAAAACTGTTTTTT. Translated: CASSRGRRWDEKLFF. The full variable domain, its missing parts supplied by reference TRBV11-2 and TRBJ1-4, is EAGVAQSPRYKIIEKRQSVAFWCNPISGHATLYWYQQILGQGPKLLIQFQNNGVVDDSQLPKDRFSAERLKGVDSTLKIQPAKLEDSAVYLCASSRGRRWDEKLFFGSGTQLSVL.

The gene calls are TRBV16 and TRBJ2-1; D unresolved. The CDR3 loop spans 14 amino acids. Per germline, CDR1 KGHSY and CDR2 FQNENV. Trimming left V 0 bases short and J 8 bases short, with 11 bases between. DNA of the CDR3: TGTGCCAGCAGCCAATCGGCCCTAGTCTATGAGCAGTTCTTC. Protein sequence: CASSQSALVYEQFF.